The 9 T cell receptor beta chains below all came from one sample that was sequenced in a study of blood T cell repertoires in COVID-19. Clones were read by immunoSEQ multiplex PCR, and TCRdb kept only the in-frame ones, dropping some. Seen here are more than 150,000 clones, roughly 80% observed once, and the top ten hold around 14%. What was sequenced was PBMCs or T cells enriched from blood (not recorded which). The source of these receptors is a man aged 55 to 70 who had been exposed to COVID-19.

The chain has TRBV12-3 or TRBV12-4 and TRBJ2-3; TRBD1 agrees at 8 bases. CDR3 length equals 13 residues. After removal of 6 bases from V and 8 bases from J, the junction contained 7 bases not matched to a gene. CDR3 protein: CASRVGTGGTQYF. The DNA for the CDR3 is TGTGCCAGCAGGGTGGGGACAGGAGGTACGCAGTATTTT.

The chain couples TRBV4-2 to TRBJ1-1; D unclear. CDR3 size: 15 residues. V gave up 0 bases and J gave up 2 bases, with 10 bases separating them. Looked up from germline, CDR1 is LGHNA and CDR2 is YNFKEQ. Here the CDR3 DNA reads TGTGCCAGCAGCCAAGAAGAGGGAACAAACACTGAAGCTTTCTTT. Translated, it gives CASSQEEGTNTEAFF.

The V gene is TRBV7-9, the J gene TRBJ2-1; TRBD1 matches 10 bases. This CDR3 is built from 15 residues. Germline values: CDR1 SEHNR, CDR2 FQNEAQ (reference sequence). V was clipped by 5 bases and J by 6 bases; unmatched bases: 7. The CDR3 sequence: CASSPGTGEINEQFF. CDR3 in DNA: TGTGCCAGCAGCCCCGGGACAGGGGAAATCAATGAGCAGTTCTTC. Full variable domain (outside the CDR3, taken from reference TRBV7-9 and TRBJ2-1): DTGVSQNPRHKITKRGQNVTFRCDPISEHNRLYWYRQTLGQGPEFLTYFQNEAQLEKSRLLSDRFSAERPKGSFSTLEIQRTEQGDSAMYLCASSPGTGEINEQFFGPGTRLTVL.

This chain connects TRBV7-9 to TRBJ1-5, with D perhaps TRBD1 (6 bases). CDR3 length: 16 residues. CDR1 is SEHNR and CDR2 is FQNEAQ in the germline V gene (reference sequence). Trimming removed 3 bases from V and 6 bases from J, with 18 bases in between. CDR3 residues: CASSLHLGGSSQPQHF. The CDR3 DNA reads as TGTGCCAGCAGCTTGCACCTAGGGGGTTCAAGTCAGCCCCAGCATTTT.

This chain uses TRBV7-8 with TRBJ2-2; D not resolved. V shed 7 bases and J shed 6 bases, with 15 bases lying between them. Germline CDR1 reads SGHVS; CDR2 reads FQNEAQ. The CDR3 loop spans 14 amino acids. The DNA of the CDR3 is TGTGCCAGCAAACCAAACCGTAGTCCCGGGGAGCTGTTTTTT. This codes for CASKPNRSPGELFF.

The chain is built from TRBV7-8 and TRBJ2-5; D might be TRBD2 (6 bases). This CDR3 has 14 residues. Germline-derived CDR1 and CDR2 are SGHVS and FQNEAQ. V lost 5 bases to trimming and J lost 2 bases, with 12 bases between them. Here the CDR3 reads CASSMGTVQETQYF. The CDR3 DNA follows: TGTGCCAGCAGCATGGGGACTGTGCAAGAGACCCAGTACTTC.

A single count supports this clone. The rearrangement links TRBV6-5 to TRBJ2-7, with a weak D call TRBD2 (5 bases). Germline V gene lookup returns CDR1 MNHEY and CDR2 SVGAGI. Trimming shortened V by 6 bases and J by 7 bases, and 16 bases separated the two germline ends. CDR3 length equals 13 residues. The CDR3 loop reads CASRLGLTTEQYF. The CDR3 DNA is TGTGCCAGCAGACTTGGACTGACCACAGAGCAGTACTTC.

The chain employs TRBV6-5 and TRBJ2-7, with D uncertain. The CDR3 has 12 residues. Germline CDR1 and CDR2: MNHEY and SVGAGI. V gave up 5 bases and J gave up 3 bases, with 8 bases separating them. This chain's CDR3 is CASSPVGYEQYF. In DNA, the CDR3 is TGTGCCAGCAGTCCCGTCGGCTACGAGCAGTACTTC.

The CDR3 nucleotides are TGTGCCAGCAGGACTAGCGGAATAAATGAGCAGTTCTTC. Amino acid sequence: CASRTSGINEQFF. V usage is TRBV12-3 or TRBV12-4 and J usage is TRBJ2-1; 9 nucleotides align to TRBD2. J lost 7 bases, V lost 6 bases, and 4 bases had no gene match. The CDR3 covers 13 residues.